This T cell receptor (beta chain) comes out of a study of blood T cell repertoires in COVID-19. Across the study: The study drew acute and convalescent COVID-19 samples from the United States, Italy and Spain. PBMCs, B-cell-depleted T cells, or T cells were the source of the cDNA or gDNA that made up the material.

Authors' analysis steps: It was from reference gene primer amplification that nucleated cell counts were estimated. Clones were read by immunoSEQ multiplex PCR, and TCRdb kept only the in-frame ones, dropping some. Clone size and V and J calls were adopted from that table, with D and trimming inferred from the DNA. The repertoire includes fewer than 110,000 clones, roughly 84% of them detected once, and more than 5% sits in the top ten. Trimming cost V 0 bases and J 5 bases; bases outside gene matches: 7. The germline V gene has CDR1 MNHEY and CDR2 SMNVEV (reference sequence). The CDR3 is 16 amino acids.

The sequencing input was peripheral blood. The chain is built from TRBV27 and TRBJ2-5; 9 positions agree with TRBD2. The receptor was isolated from a human donor in a cohort sampled during active COVID-19. CDR3 DNA: TGTGCCAGCAGTTTATCTGCAGCGGGAGGCCCGGAGACCCAGTACTTC. Protein: CASSLSAAGGPETQYF.